This TCR beta chain came from a study of cytomegalovirus exposure and HLA in healthy donors. Study-level points and caveats: V- and J-gene trimming in TCR beta was tied to a missense DCLRE1C variant by an analysis performed later. Cytomegalovirus association was assigned to more than 150 TCR beta chains. Accurate predictions that matched the HLA-A and HLA-B alleles of most subjects were reportedly made from TCR beta sequences.

A note on this clone: Its target is unknown.

This CDR3 is built from 12 residues. The V gene end was trimmed by 5 bases and the J gene end by 8 bases; junction bases not matched to a gene: 5. Per germline, CDR1 SQVTM and CDR2 ANQGSEA. Researchers ran the PCR with 60 Vbeta and 13 Jbeta primers. The method was immunoSEQ multiplex PCR; TCRdb's version includes in-frame clones alone and lacks a portion of them. The table has about 140,000 clones, around four fifths seen once. The V gene is TRBV29-1, the J gene TRBJ1-2; the match to TRBD1 covers 10 bases. Specimen: PBMCs. The receptor comes from a boy aged 2 to 9 in good health and CMV-seronegative. The CDR3 DNA reads TGCAGCGTTTGGGACAGGGGATCGGGCTACACCTTC. Protein: CSVWDRGSGYTF. Combining the CDR3 with reference TRBV29-1 and TRBJ1-2 gives the whole variable domain SAVISQKPSRDICQRGTSLTIQCQVDSQVTMMFWYRQQPGQSLTLIATANQGSEATYESGFVIDKFPISRPNLTFSTLTVSNMSPEDSSIYLCSVWDRGSGYTFGSGTRLTVV.